One sample yielded the 32 T cell receptor beta chains listed below, sequenced in a study of control samples from healthy donors and cancer patients. Assay: immunoSEQ multiplex PCR; the TCRdb copy retains only in-frame clones and omits some. The data show 100,000 or so clones, 82% seen once. Sequenced input: blood. The source is an older woman in good health.

The chain uses TRBV9 and TRBJ1-1; no reliable D call. This CDR3 has 14 residues. CDR1 SGDLS and CDR2 YYNGEE come from the germline V gene. The germline V and J ends were trimmed by 4 bases and 5 bases, with 15 bases remaining between them. The CDR3 here is CASSLGGGLTEAFF. The CDR3 region has the DNA TGTGCCAGCAGCCTCGGTGGAGGGTTGACTGAAGCTTTCTTT.

The chain uses TRBV27 and TRBJ2-7; D may be TRBD2 (5 bases). Germline values: CDR1 MNHEY, CDR2 SMNVEV (reference sequence). This CDR3 is built from 15 residues. V was shortened by 4 bases and J by 9 bases, with 22 bases between the two germline ends. The CDR3 region is CASSSPGSPPGMQYF. The CDR3 nucleotides read TGTGCCAGCAGTTCCCCCGGGTCGCCCCCGGGGATGCAGTACTTC.

V gene TRBV7-9 combines with J gene TRBJ1-1; perhaps TRBD1 as D (6 bases). V dropped 0 bases and J dropped 4 bases, with 15 bases sitting between them. The CDR3 covers 16 residues. CDR1 is SEHNR, CDR2 FQNEAQ, per germline (reference sequence). As DNA, the CDR3 is TGTGCCAGCAGCTTAGCGCAGGGGACCTCGGGCACTGAAGCTTTCTTT. Its translation: CASSLAQGTSGTEAFF.

The genes are TRBV6-5 and TRBJ1-5; D not resolved. Trimming took 2 bases from V and 7 from J, leaving 12 bases between them. This CDR3 comprises 14 residues. Looked up from germline, CDR1 is MNHEY and CDR2 is SVGAGI. CDR3 sequence: CASSYGPGQQPQHF. The CDR3, as DNA: TGTGCCAGCAGTTACGGACCCGGGCAGCAGCCCCAGCATTTT.

V usage is TRBV20-1 and J usage is TRBJ1-1, with D perhaps TRBD1 (5 bases). V was trimmed by 7 bases and J by 8 bases, leaving 14 bases between them. CDR1 is DFQATT, CDR2 SNEGSKA, per germline (reference sequence). The CDR3 spans 11 residues. DNA of the CDR3: TGCAGTGTCCCTGGGACCAGGGAAGCTTTCTTT. Translation: CSVPGTREAFF.

The chain employs TRBV6-5 and TRBJ2-7; weak D call: TRBD1 (6 bases). The CDR3 totals 14 residues. V was clipped by 10 bases and J by 2 bases, with 18 bases between them. Germline assignment: CDR1 MNHEY and CDR2 SVGAGI. The CDR3 reads CATRLSRDTYEQYF. The CDR3 DNA reads TGTGCCACCCGACTTTCCCGGGACACCTACGAGCAGTACTTC.

The chain couples TRBV12-5 to TRBJ2-1; 10 positions match TRBD1. CDR1 LGHNT and CDR2 FRNRAP come from the germline V gene. J lost 1 base, V lost 6 bases, and 3 bases had no gene match. The CDR3 is made up of 15 amino acids. The CDR3 DNA sequence: TGTGCTAGTGGCTGGACAGGGGGTTCCTACAATGAGCAGTTCTTC. Protein: CASGWTGGSYNEQFF.

The CDR3 loop is CSVAPVWGGYEQFF. The CDR3 DNA is TGCAGCGTTGCACCAGTGTGGGGGGGCTATGAGCAGTTCTTC. V is TRBV29-1 and J is TRBJ2-1, with D perhaps matching TRBD2 (7 bases). Germline CDR1 and CDR2: SQVTM and ANQGSEA. The CDR3 spans 14 residues. With 4 bases removed from V and 8 bases from J, the gap between germline ends came to 18 bases.

The V call is TRBV6-5, the J call TRBJ1-2; 8 nucleotides align to TRBD1. V lost 8 bases to trimming and J lost 6 bases; unmatched junction nucleotides: 14. Germline CDR1 and CDR2: MNHEY and SVGAGI. This CDR3 is 15 amino acids long. The DNA of the CDR3 is TGTGCCAGCGGAGCCTGGACAGGGAGAAATAATGGCTACACCTTC. It specifies CASGAWTGRNNGYTF.

The chain employs TRBV15 and TRBJ1-5, with D tentatively TRBD1 (5 bases). The CDR3 is made up of 14 amino acids. Germline values: CDR1 LNHNV, CDR2 YYDKDF (reference sequence). The germline V and J ends were trimmed by 0 bases and 2 bases, with 5 bases remaining between them. This CDR3 reads CATSREGGNQPQHF. In nucleotides, the CDR3 is TGTGCCACCAGCAGAGAAGGGGGCAATCAGCCCCAGCATTTT.

This clone is a singleton in its sample. This chain joins TRBV10-1 and TRBJ2-1; D assignment may be TRBD1 or TRBD2 (5 bases each). CDR3 size: 14 residues. Germline V gene data show CDR1 as WNHNN and CDR2 as SYGVQD (reference sequence). V lost 6 bases to trimming and J lost 6 bases, with 15 bases between them. The CDR3 region is CASRSREGANEQFF. In DNA, the CDR3 is TGCGCCAGCAGATCCCGGGAAGGGGCCAATGAGCAGTTCTTC.

The chain carries TRBV12-5 and TRBJ2-7; 9 positions match TRBD1. Germline loops: CDR1 LGHNT, CDR2 FRNRAP. The junction had 9 bases not matched to a gene; V was cut back by 0 bases and J by 0 bases. This CDR3 is 18 amino acids long. DNA of the CDR3: TGTGCTAGTGGTTTGGTACGAGGGGACAGGGCCACCTCCTACGAGCAGTACTTC. Amino acid sequence: CASGLVRGDRATSYEQYF.

The chain is built from TRBV18 and TRBJ2-2; 9 bases map to TRBD1. After removal of 3 bases from V and 3 bases from J, the junction contained 2 bases not matched to a gene. Germline CDR1 and CDR2: KGHSH and LQKENI. The CDR3 consists of 15 residues. CDR3 sequence reads: CASSPRTGDTGELFF. In DNA, the CDR3 is TGTGCCAGCTCACCCAGGACAGGGGACACCGGGGAGCTGTTTTTT.

The chain joins TRBV7-9 to TRBJ2-3; 9 nucleotides agree with TRBD2. The germline gives CDR1 SEHNR, CDR2 FQNEAQ (reference sequence). The CDR3 runs 16 residues. V lost 5 bases and J lost 5; bases outside the gene matches: 11. Written as DNA, the CDR3 is TGTGCCAGCAGCGCACCGACTAGCGGACGCGTAGATACGCAGTATTTT. As protein: CASSAPTSGRVDTQYF.

The V gene is TRBV6-2 or TRBV6-3, the J gene TRBJ1-1; D gene uncertain. The CDR3 spans 12 residues. V was pared by 4 bases and J by 6 bases, with 9 bases between. Looked up from germline, CDR1 is MNHEY and CDR2 is SVGEGT. CDR3 sequence: CASSSLLAEAFF. The CDR3 DNA is TGTGCCAGCAGTTCCCTATTGGCTGAAGCTTTCTTT.

This chain links TRBV28 with TRBJ1-5; D uncertain. Trimming took 6 bases from V and 0 from J, leaving 15 bases between them. The CDR3 runs 16 residues. Germline V gene data show CDR1 as MDHEN and CDR2 as SYDVKM. The chain's CDR3 is CASSLPGSYSNQPQHF. CDR3 in DNA: TGTGCCAGCAGCCTTCCCGGGTCTTATAGCAATCAGCCCCAGCATTTT.

The V gene is TRBV19, the J gene TRBJ2-3; 9 bases are shared with TRBD2. The CDR3 is 14 residues long. The V gene end was trimmed by 9 bases and the J gene end by 2 bases; junction bases not matched to a gene: 6. Looked up from germline, CDR1 is LNHDA and CDR2 is SQIVND (reference sequence). CDR3 protein: CASTSGGYTDTQYF. In DNA, the CDR3 is TGTGCCAGCACGAGCGGGGGGTACACAGATACGCAGTATTTT.

The rearrangement links TRBV2 to TRBJ2-2, with 7 bases aligning to TRBD1. Germline loops: CDR1 SNHLY, CDR2 FYNNEI. After removal of 3 bases from V and 0 bases from J, the junction contained 10 bases not matched to a gene. There are 18 residues in the CDR3. In nucleotides, the CDR3 is TGTGCCAGCAGTGATGGCGACAGGGTGTTTTCGAACACCGGGGAGCTGTTTTTT. Protein: CASSDGDRVFSNTGELFF.

The chain combines TRBV7-2 with TRBJ2-1, with D perhaps matching TRBD1 (6 bases). The CDR3 extends over 16 amino acids. Germline V gives CDR1 SGHTA, CDR2 FQGNSA. With 1 base removed from V and 2 bases from J, the gap between germline ends came to 12 bases. CDR3 loop: CASSLGPGTTYNEQFF. CDR3 DNA: TGTGCCAGCAGCTTAGGGCCCGGGACAACCTACAATGAGCAGTTCTTC.

This clone appeared a single time. The V and J genes are TRBV13 and TRBJ2-1; D is uncertain. The germline V gene has CDR1 PRHDT and CDR2 FYEKMQ (reference sequence). Trimming left V 5 bases short and J 4 bases short, with 12 bases between. This CDR3 has 14 residues. The CDR3 DNA follows: TGTGCCAGCAGCCCCCGTGGCAGTTACAATGAGCAGTTCTTC. Protein product: CASSPRGSYNEQFF.

This chain joins TRBV3-1 (or the pseudogene TRBV3-2) and TRBJ1-1; D possibly corresponds to TRBD1 (6 bases). From germline, CDR1 is LGHDT and CDR2 YNNKEL (reference sequence). V lost 1 base, J lost 11 bases, and 11 bases lay in between. The CDR3 spans 12 residues. Here the CDR3 DNA reads TGTGCCAGCAGCCAAGGGCTGGGGGCCGCTTTCTTT. Its protein product is CASSQGLGAAFF.

This chain uses TRBV29-1 with TRBJ1-2, with a possible D match to TRBD1 (5 bases). Germline V gene sequence: CDR1 SQVTM, CDR2 ANQGSEA. CDR3 size: 12 residues. V lost 7 bases, J lost 4 bases, and 13 bases lay in between. As DNA, the CDR3 is TGCAGCGCGGGGACGGCTGTCTATGGCTACACCTTC. Translated, it gives CSAGTAVYGYTF. Variable domain in full (rest from reference TRBV29-1 and TRBJ1-2): SAVISQKPSRDICQRGTSLTIQCQVDSQVTMMFWYRQQPGQSLTLIATANQGSEATYESGFVIDKFPISRPNLTFSTLTVSNMSPEDSSIYLCSAGTAVYGYTFGSGTRLTVV.

The rearrangement uses TRBV10-3 and TRBJ2-7; 10 nucleotides match TRBD2. The CDR3 is made up of 15 amino acids. V shed 0 bases and J 4 bases; nucleotides not matched to a gene: 3. Germline V gene sequence: CDR1 ENHRY, CDR2 SYGVKD. For the CDR3, the DNA is TGTGCCATCAGTGAGTCCGATAGCGGGAGGTACGAGCAGTACTTC. Its protein product is CAISESDSGRYEQYF.

V usage is TRBV28 and J usage is TRBJ1-3; 8 bases match TRBD1. Germline trimming cut 2 bases from V and 2 bases from J; bases unmatched to any gene: 11. Germline assignment: CDR1 MDHEN and CDR2 SYDVKM. This CDR3 has 18 amino acids. This chain's CDR3 is CASSLTYRDRNTGNTIYF. The CDR3 bases are TGTGCCAGCAGTTTAACCTACCGGGACAGGAATACTGGAAACACCATATATTTT.

The V gene is TRBV19, the J gene TRBJ1-3, with no clear D. CDR1 and CDR2 (germline): LNHDA, SQIVND (reference sequence). Between the trimmed V and J ends, which lost 5 bases and 0 bases, there was a span of 8 bases. The CDR3 runs 14 residues. The DNA of the CDR3 is TGTGCCAGTAGTGCGACCATCTCTGGAAACACCATATATTTT. Its protein is CASSATISGNTIYF.

This chain links TRBV7-9 with TRBJ2-2; 10 positions match TRBD2. The V gene's germline CDR1 is SEHNR and CDR2 FQNEAQ (reference sequence). V gave up 1 base and J gave up 4 bases; unmatched junction bases: 9. The CDR3 has 18 residues. CDR3 DNA: TGTGCCAGCAGCTTAGTGAGCGGGAGGGCCAGTCTCACCGGGGAGCTGTTTTTT. Translating gives CASSLVSGRASLTGELFF.

The chain couples TRBV4-1 to TRBJ2-7, with 8 bases fitting TRBD1. J was trimmed by 4 bases and V by 7 bases; bases with no gene match: 12. There are 15 residues in the CDR3. CDR1 and CDR2 (germline): MGHRA, YSYEKL. The CDR3 spells CASTKTSTGAYEQYF. The CDR3, as DNA: TGCGCCAGCACCAAAACTTCGACAGGGGCATACGAGCAGTACTTC.

This rearrangement joins TRBV21-1 to TRBJ2-1; TRBD2 reflects the table's D call only, with no check against the DNA. TRBV21-1 is tagged as a pseudogene. This CDR3 is built from 14 residues. The DNA for the CDR3 is TGTGCCAGCAGCAATGGCCCCATAGCGCCTAAGCAGTTCTTC. Its translation is CASSNGPIAPKQFF.

CDR3 in DNA: TGTGCCAGCAGCTTGGCTAGCGGGAGCACCGGGGAGCTGTTTTTT. This translates into CASSLASGSTGELFF. This chain joins TRBV5-4 and TRBJ2-2; 10 nucleotides align to TRBD2. The CDR3 is 15 residues long. V lost 0 bases and J lost 4; bases outside the gene matches: 0. CDR1 and CDR2 from the germline V gene are SGHNT and YYREEE (reference sequence). Full variable domain (remainder filled in from reference TRBV5-4 and TRBJ2-2): ETGVTQSPTHLIKTRGQQVTLRCSSQSGHNTVSWYQQALGQGPQFIFQYYREEENGRGNFPPRFSGLQFPNYSSELNVNALELDDSALYLCASSLASGSTGELFFGEGSRLTVL.

The chain carries TRBV7-2 and TRBJ2-5, with TRBD2 matching over 8 bases. J gave up 5 bases and V 5 bases, and 7 bases lay outside the gene matches. This CDR3 is built from 14 residues. Germline CDR1 and CDR2: SGHTA and FQGNSA. The CDR3 here is CASSKDRGGETQYF. CDR3 DNA: TGTGCCAGCAGCAAGGACCGGGGGGGCGAGACCCAGTACTTC.

This clone was picked up many times. The V gene is TRBV5-4, the J gene TRBJ2-2; possibly TRBD2 for D (7 bases). Germline V gene data show CDR1 as SGHNT and CDR2 as YYREEE (reference sequence). The V gene lost 2 bases and the J gene lost 6 bases, with 11 bases spanning the gap. The CDR3 spans 14 residues. As DNA, the CDR3 is TGTGCCAGCAGCTTTATGGGGGGGCCCGGGGAGCTGTTTTTT. This encodes CASSFMGGPGELFF.

V and J are TRBV5-1 and TRBJ2-1; weak D call: TRBD1 (6 bases). The germline V and J ends were trimmed by 6 bases and 12 bases, with 19 bases remaining between them. Germline V gene lookup returns CDR1 SGHRS and CDR2 YFSETQ. The CDR3 consists of 13 residues. The CDR3 spells CASTDTGSTLQFF. CDR3 DNA: TGCGCCAGCACCGATACAGGGTCTACATTGCAGTTCTTC.